The 19 T cell receptor beta chains given below trace back to one sample, sequenced in a study of cytomegalovirus exposure and HLA in healthy donors. It was with 60 Vbeta and 13 Jbeta primers that the PCR ran. The repertoire was sequenced with immunoSEQ multiplex PCR; TCRdb's copy has only in-frame clones and lacks some. The sample includes tens of thousands of clones, over 70% seen only once; the top ten take under 3.5%. Sequenced input: PBMCs. The receptor source for this set is a man between 50 and 59 years old in good health and CMV-seropositive.

Only a few counts were recorded for this clone. This chain joins TRBV6-1 and TRBJ1-5; D perhaps matches TRBD1 (5 bases). Trimming stripped 1 base from V and 7 bases from J, with 14 bases between. CDR1 MNHNS and CDR2 SASEGT come from the germline V gene. The CDR3 covers 15 residues. This CDR3 reads CASSEGQWEGQPQHF. The CDR3 nucleotides are TGTGCCAGCAGTGAAGGACAGTGGGAGGGGCAGCCCCAGCATTTT.

The V and J genes are TRBV18 and TRBJ1-1; D perhaps matches TRBD1 (6 bases). Per germline, CDR1 KGHSH and CDR2 LQKENI. V lost 5 bases and J 5 bases, leaving 15 bases between the germline ends. The CDR3 loop spans 14 amino acids. The DNA of the CDR3 is TGTGCCAGCTCAGAGGGAACAGGGAGAACTGAAGCTTTCTTT. Protein product: CASSEGTGRTEAFF.

This chain connects TRBV27 to TRBJ2-7; 8 nucleotides line up with TRBD2. This CDR3 comprises 17 residues. J lost 5 bases, V lost 3 bases, and 15 bases had no gene match. Germline V gene data show CDR1 as MNHEY and CDR2 as SMNVEV (reference sequence). The CDR3 protein is CASSFFRTAGDIHEQYF. For the CDR3, the DNA is TGTGCCAGCAGTTTCTTCCGGACAGCGGGAGACATCCACGAGCAGTACTTC.

The V call is TRBV7-9, the J call TRBJ2-3, with TRBD2 as a possible D gene (5 bases). Between the trimmed V and J ends, which lost 3 bases and 0 bases, there was a span of 10 bases. The germline V gene has CDR1 SEHNR and CDR2 FQNEAQ (reference sequence). This CDR3 is built from 15 residues. The CDR3 is CASSFAGPSTDTQYF. The CDR3 DNA is TGTGCCAGCAGCTTTGCGGGCCCTAGCACAGATACGCAGTATTTT.

The V and J genes are TRBV5-4 and TRBJ2-3; tentatively, D is TRBD1 (5 bases). This CDR3 comprises 14 residues. Germline CDR1 SGHNT, CDR2 YYREEE (reference sequence). V dropped 0 bases and J dropped 6 bases, with 11 bases sitting between them. Here the CDR3 DNA reads TGTGCCAGCAGCTTGGGCCAGGGCGAGGATACGCAGTATTTT. Protein product: CASSLGQGEDTQYF.

This rearrangement joins TRBV28 to TRBJ2-7; 10 bases match TRBD2. With V trimmed by 6 bases and J by 4 bases, 6 bases remained unmatched. This CDR3 comprises 14 residues. Looked up from germline, CDR1 is MDHEN and CDR2 is SYDVKM. The CDR3 sequence is CASRSSGRAYEQYF. Written as DNA, the CDR3 is TGTGCCAGCAGATCGAGCGGGAGGGCTTACGAGCAGTACTTC. Using reference TRBV28 and TRBJ2-7 for the parts outside the CDR3, the full variable domain is DVKVTQSSRYLVKRTGEKVFLECVQDMDHENMFWYRQDPGLGLRLIYFSYDVKMKEKGDIPEGYSVSREKKERFSLILESASTNQTSMYLCASRSSGRAYEQYFGPGTRLTVT.

The DNA for the CDR3 is TGTGCCAGTAGTATAAGCTGGGCTACCAATGAGCAGTTCTTC. Protein: CASSISWATNEQFF. This chain links TRBV19 with TRBJ2-7; unclear D gene. The tail of the sequence fits TRBJ2-1 better, so the J call may be wrong. CDR1 LNHDA and CDR2 SQIVND come from the germline V gene (reference sequence). CDR3 size: 14 residues.

The DNA for the CDR3 is TGTGCCAGCAGTCTAGAGACTAGCGGGACGTCGAATGAGCAGTTCTTC. As protein: CASSLETSGTSNEQFF. This chain links TRBV27 with TRBJ2-1; TRBD2 matches 11 bases. J lost 7 bases, V lost 5 bases, and 10 bases had no gene match. The CDR3 runs to 16 residues. CDR1 and CDR2 from the germline V gene are MNHEY and SMNVEV (reference sequence).

This chain uses TRBV7-8 with TRBJ2-1, with 12 bases identical to TRBD2. Germline lookup yields CDR1 SGHVS and CDR2 FQNEAQ. The J segment lost 9 bases and the V segment lost 4 bases, leaving 10 bases of the junction unmatched. The CDR3 sequence is 16 residues long. CDR3 residues: CASSSSGRGQFLEQFF. CDR3 DNA sequence: TGTGCCAGCAGCTCTAGCGGGAGGGGTCAATTTCTTGAGCAGTTCTTC.

J is TRBJ1-2 and V is TRBV19, with TRBD1 as a possible D gene (6 bases). The CDR3 runs 13 residues. Between the trimmed V and J ends, which lost 8 bases and 2 bases, there was a span of 12 bases. Germline-derived CDR1 and CDR2 are LNHDA and SQIVND (reference sequence). The CDR3 sequence: CASGDTGNYGYTF. In DNA form, the CDR3 reads TGTGCCAGTGGCGACACAGGGAACTATGGCTACACCTTC.

V usage is TRBV12-5 and J usage is TRBJ2-3, with 7 nucleotides matching TRBD1. Germline V CDR1 and CDR2: LGHNT, FRNRAP. The junction had 3 bases not matched to a gene; V was cut back by 6 bases and J by 6 bases. The CDR3 length is 12 residues. The CDR3 loop reads CASGGQDDTQYF. As DNA, the CDR3 is TGTGCTAGTGGAGGACAGGACGATACGCAGTATTTT.

This chain joins TRBV14 and TRBJ2-3, with D perhaps matching TRBD2 (6 bases). The CDR3 sequence is 11 residues long. V lost 8 bases to trimming and J lost 5 bases, with 8 bases between them. Germline values: CDR1 SGHDN, CDR2 FVKESK. In nucleotides, the CDR3 is TGTGCCAGCGCAGCGGGAGATACGCAGTATTTT. This sequence encodes CASAAGDTQYF.

The chain employs TRBV7-9 and TRBJ2-2; D may be TRBD2 (6 bases). CDR1 is SEHNR and CDR2 is FQNEAQ in the germline V gene (reference sequence). Trimming shortened V by 5 bases and J by 7 bases, and 11 bases separated the two germline ends. CDR3 length: 13 amino acids. The CDR3 DNA is TGTGCCAGCAGCCAGGCGGAGGGCGGGGAGCTGTTTTTT. Protein: CASSQAEGGELFF. The whole variable domain, remainder taken from reference TRBV7-9 and TRBJ2-2, is DTGVSQNPRHKITKRGQNVTFRCDPISEHNRLYWYRQTLGQGPEFLTYFQNEAQLEKSRLLSDRFSAERPKGSFSTLEIQRTEQGDSAMYLCASSQAEGGELFFGEGSRLTVL.

This chain joins TRBV15 and TRBJ2-5; 8 nucleotides align to TRBD1. TRBJ2-7 matches the DNA end more closely, so the J call is doubtful. Germline CDR1 LNHNV, CDR2 YYDKDF (reference sequence). There are 16 residues in the CDR3. For the CDR3, the DNA is TGTGCCACCAGCGGGAGAACCGACAGGGGAGGATACGAGCAGTACTTC. It yields the protein CATSGRTDRGGYEQYF.

The genes are TRBV7-9 and TRBJ1-1; the match to TRBD1 covers 8 bases. This CDR3 spans 14 amino acids. The V and J ends lost 5 bases and 7 bases, in that order; junction bases with no gene match: 9. Germline V lookup: CDR1 SEHNR, CDR2 FQNEAQ (reference sequence). The CDR3 sequence: CASSAPGGRVEAFF. CDR3 DNA: TGTGCCAGCAGCGCCCCAGGGGGCCGGGTTGAAGCTTTCTTT.

The chain employs TRBV7-9 and TRBJ1-1; 9 nucleotides match TRBD1. This CDR3 is built from 13 residues. In germline, CDR1 is SEHNR, CDR2 FQNEAQ (reference sequence). Trimming took 5 bases from V and 4 from J; bases not matched to a gene: 2. As DNA, the CDR3 is TGTGCCAGCAGCGGGGACAGGGTCACTGAAGCTTTCTTT. Translation: CASSGDRVTEAFF.

The table lists this clone with a count of one. V and J are TRBV11-3 and TRBJ1-3, with D hard to call. Germline V gene sequence: CDR1 SGHNT, CDR2 YENEEA. The V end lost 1 base, the J end lost 0 bases, and 10 bases lay between the germline ends. The CDR3 is made up of 16 amino acids. The CDR3 DNA is TGTGCCAGCAGCTTAGGCGACACCGCCTCTGGAAACACCATATATTTT. Translation: CASSLGDTASGNTIYF.

The genes are TRBV6-5 and TRBJ2-1, with 8 bases matching TRBD2. This CDR3 has 16 residues. V lost 2 bases to trimming and J lost 4 bases; unmatched junction nucleotides: 7. Germline-derived CDR1 and CDR2 are MNHEY and SVGAGI. The CDR3 loop is CASSYPGTSGYNEQFF. CDR3 nucleotide sequence: TGTGCCAGCAGTTACCCAGGAACTAGCGGTTACAATGAGCAGTTCTTC.

With respect to this clone: Mismatch with germline at one junction end may stem from a read error. The gene calls are TRBV7-9 and TRBJ2-7; D possibly corresponds to TRBD1 (7 bases). This CDR3 contains 15 residues. Germline V gene sequence: CDR1 SEHNR, CDR2 FQNEAQ (reference sequence). CDR3 DNA sequence: TGTTCCAGCATCAATCAGGGGGGCAGGGACTACGAGCAGTACTTC. Amino acids: CSSINQGGRDYEQYF.